Each of the 18 T cell receptor beta chains below was sequenced from the same sample in a study of OX40 agonist ivuxolimab in advanced cancers. Method: immunoSEQ multiplex PCR; TCRdb's copy keeps in-frame clones and lacks some. Among about 72,000 clones listed, 80% to 90% were seen once. The source was CD4+ or CD8+ T cells sorted from blood, collected in a trial of the OX40 agonist ivuxolimab. The source is an adult with an advanced solid tumor such as melanoma, head and neck, liver or kidney cancer.

This chain uses TRBV7-3 with TRBJ2-3, with TRBD2 matching over 9 bases. This CDR3 has 14 amino acids. V lost 5 bases to trimming and J lost 2 bases; unmatched junction nucleotides: 2. Germline V gene sequence: CDR1 SGHTA, CDR2 FQGTGA. The CDR3 region has the DNA TGTGCCAGCAGCCCGGGACTAGCCACAGATACGCAGTATTTT. Its translation: CASSPGLATDTQYF.

The genes are TRBV6-5 and TRBJ1-2; no firm D call. The CDR3 contains 16 residues. Trimming removed 2 bases at V and 5 bases at J, with 18 bases between. Looked up from germline, CDR1 is MNHEY and CDR2 is SVGAGI. As DNA, the CDR3 is TGTGCCAGCAGTTACCCCCAGGTGGGGAGGTCGTATGGCTACACCTTC. It specifies CASSYPQVGRSYGYTF.

In nucleotides, the CDR3 is TGCAGCGTTGAAGGGTGGCGATCTACAGATACGCAGTATTTT. Residues: CSVEGWRSTDTQYF. V and J are TRBV29-1 and TRBJ2-3; no reliable D call. Germline V gene lookup returns CDR1 SQVTM and CDR2 ANQGSEA. Trimming stripped 1 base from V and 3 bases from J, with 11 bases between. CDR3 length equals 14 residues.

The chain combines TRBV7-9 with TRBJ1-2, with D maybe TRBD1 (6 bases). The V end lost 7 bases, the J end lost 6 bases, and 15 bases lay between the germline ends. This CDR3 has 13 residues. CDR1 is SEHNR, CDR2 FQNEAQ, per germline (reference sequence). The CDR3, as DNA: TGTGCCAGCAACTCTTTAGGGGGGGATGGCTACACCTTC. This codes for CASNSLGGDGYTF.

The rearrangement uses TRBV5-4 and TRBJ2-1, with a possible D match to TRBD2 (6 bases). Deletions cut 6 bases from V and 5 bases from J, with 18 bases between. From germline, CDR1 is SGHNT and CDR2 YYREEE (reference sequence). The CDR3 totals 15 residues. Here the CDR3 DNA reads TGTGCCAGCACCTCTCGTAGGGTAGCGGACAATGAGCAGTTCTTC. Residues: CASTSRRVADNEQFF.

The chain joins TRBV28 to TRBJ2-3; a weak D match, TRBD1 (6 bases). V lost 6 bases, J lost 2 bases, and 15 bases lay in between. Germline CDR1 is MDHEN and CDR2 is SYDVKM. CDR3 length: 15 amino acids. The chain's CDR3 is CASSPGTPPTDTQYF. For the CDR3, the DNA is TGTGCCAGCAGCCCCGGGACACCACCCACAGATACGCAGTATTTT.

The V and J genes are TRBV6-6 and TRBJ1-2; 8 nucleotides match TRBD1. The V gene end was trimmed by 2 bases and the J gene end by 7 bases; junction bases not matched to a gene: 6. The germline V gene encodes CDR1 MNHNY and CDR2 SVGAGI (reference sequence). This CDR3 has 14 residues. This chain's CDR3 is CASSYTGGDGGYTF. The CDR3 DNA sequence: TGTGCCAGCAGTTACACAGGGGGGGATGGTGGCTACACCTTC.

The chain joins TRBV6-5 to TRBJ2-1, with 9 bases fitting TRBD1. Germline CDR1 MNHEY, CDR2 SVGAGI. The ends lost 6 bases at V and 9 bases at J; junction bases unmatched: 9. The length of the CDR3 is 14 residues. Written as DNA, the CDR3 is TGTGCCAGCAGGGTCGGGACAGGGAACGCTGAGCAGTTCTTC. It yields the protein CASRVGTGNAEQFF.

The chain recombines TRBV19 with TRBJ2-4; the D gene is possibly TRBD2 (5 bases). The CDR3 has 14 residues. Germline V CDR1 and CDR2: LNHDA, SQIVND (reference sequence). Trimming removed 8 bases at V and 6 bases at J, with 17 bases between. CDR3 loop: CASRSEVRGNIQYF. The CDR3 nucleotides read TGTGCCAGTCGATCAGAGGTTCGGGGAAACATTCAGTACTTC.

The rearrangement joins TRBV11-3 to TRBJ1-3; no clear D gene. The CDR3 totals 19 residues. The germline V gene has CDR1 SGHNT and CDR2 YENEEA. The V gene lost 0 bases and the J gene lost 0 bases, with 18 bases spanning the gap. CDR3 sequence: CASSLDSLLDSHSGNTIYF. The CDR3 DNA reads TGTGCCAGCAGCTTAGATAGTCTTCTGGATTCCCACTCTGGAAACACCATATATTTT.

The gene calls are TRBV25-1 and TRBJ1-1; D not resolved. V shed 5 bases and J shed 0 bases, with 13 bases lying between them. CDR3 size: 15 residues. CDR1 is MGHDK, CDR2 SYGVNS, per germline. CDR3 amino acids: CASSSKGYMNTEAFF. CDR3 bases: TGTGCCAGCAGTTCCAAGGGCTACATGAACACTGAAGCTTTCTTT.

The rearrangement uses TRBV5-4 and TRBJ2-4; tentatively, D is TRBD1 (8 bases). The V gene's germline CDR1 is SGHNT and CDR2 YYREEE (reference sequence). This CDR3 contains 14 residues. Trimming stripped 4 bases from V and 4 bases from J, with 12 bases between. The CDR3 loop is CASSKQGGKNIQYF. The CDR3 region has the DNA TGTGCCAGCAGCAAACAGGGGGGGAAAAACATTCAGTACTTC. The full variable domain, in which reference TRBV5-4 and TRBJ2-4 provide the parts outside the CDR3, is ETGVTQSPTHLIKTRGQQVTLRCSSQSGHNTVSWYQQALGQGPQFIFQYYREEENGRGNFPPRFSGLQFPNYSSELNVNALELDDSALYLCASSKQGGKNIQYFGAGTRLSVL.

This rearrangement joins TRBV5-5 to TRBJ1-1; 11 nucleotides line up with TRBD1. The CDR3 length is 17 residues. V lost 0 bases and J lost 1; bases outside the gene matches: 5. The germline V gene encodes CDR1 SGHKS and CDR2 YYEKEE (reference sequence). DNA of the CDR3: TGTGCCAGCAGCTTGGGGACAGGGGGCGCCGGGAACACTGAAGCTTTCTTT. This codes for CASSLGTGGAGNTEAFF.

This clone was detected once. The chain couples TRBV5-1 to TRBJ1-4; unclear D gene. Germline V gives CDR1 SGHRS, CDR2 YFSETQ. Trimming removed 0 bases from V and 5 bases from J, with 11 bases in between. The CDR3 spans 15 residues. CDR3 coding DNA: TGCGCCAGCAGCTTGGAGGGCAGCCTAAATGAAAAACTGTTTTTT. Protein: CASSLEGSLNEKLFF.

The chain has TRBV6-1 and TRBJ2-2; D could derive from TRBD1 or TRBD2 (6 bases each). Trimming took 10 bases from V and 5 from J, leaving 17 bases between them. This CDR3 spans 14 amino acids. CDR1 is MNHNS and CDR2 is SASEGT in the germline V gene. CDR3 sequence: CATRAGAGTGELFF. DNA for the CDR3: TGTGCCACCCGCGCAGGGGCGGGAACCGGGGAGCTGTTTTTT.

This sequence joins TRBV5-6 and TRBJ2-1; 8 bases map to TRBD2. Germline-derived CDR1 and CDR2 are SGHDT and YYEEEE. Germline trimming cut 1 base from V and 7 bases from J; bases unmatched to any gene: 7. This CDR3 has 15 residues. The CDR3 loop is CASSLPGGPGNEQFF. CDR3 coding DNA: TGTGCCAGCAGCTTGCCGGGAGGGCCTGGAAATGAGCAGTTCTTC.

CDR3 residues: CASSKGAGVSYEQYF. The CDR3 nucleotides read TGTGCCAGCTCCAAAGGTGCTGGGGTTTCCTACGAGCAGTACTTC. The chain couples TRBV6-1 to TRBJ2-7; D is undetermined. Germline V gene data show CDR1 as MNHNS and CDR2 as SASEGT. Trimming took 8 bases from V and 1 from J, leaving 18 bases between them. There are 15 residues in the CDR3.

The gene calls are TRBV5-1 and TRBJ2-2, with D possibly called TRBD1 or TRBD2 (5 bases each). The CDR3 loop spans 15 amino acids. CDR1 SGHRS and CDR2 YFSETQ come from the germline V gene. V dropped 3 bases and J dropped 6 bases, with 15 bases sitting between them. CDR3 residues: CASSSYRDGAGELFF. In nucleotides, the CDR3 is TGCGCCAGCAGCTCATACCGGGACGGGGCCGGGGAGCTGTTTTTT.